This T cell receptor beta chain was retrieved from a study of regulatory T cells in long-lasting Graves disease. Study-wide results and limits: Small numbers of samples may have cut accuracy. Favoring TRBV28, TRBJ1-2 and TRBJ2-5 was a feature seen in persistent disease. New patients shared more than 950 public clonotypes, and persistent patients shared more, with around 2,600.

As for this clonotype: Its antigen is still unknown.

Combining iRepertoire HTBI primers with Arm-PCR of CDR3 regions, the authors built TCR beta libraries. TCRdb reanalysed the multiplex PCR reads using MiXCR and keeps one entry per CDR3 protein. The top ten clones hold 7% to 10% of a sample with hundreds of thousands of distinct CDR3 sequences, less than 25% of them seen once. Indicated time point: persistent/refractory GD, antithyroid drugs over 5 years with positive TRAb. The TCR library used RNA extracted from PBMCs. V was shortened by 4 bases and J by 5 bases, with 11 bases between the two germline ends. This CDR3 is 12 amino acids long. Germline V gene data show CDR1 as GTSNPN and CDR2 as SVGIG (reference sequence).

This TCR was sampled from a female donor with Graves disease. The genes are TRBV30 and TRBJ2-5; unclear D gene. The sequences come from peripheral blood mononuclear cells (PBMCs), collected when the disease was refractory, from a patient treated with antithyroid drugs. In DNA form, the CDR3 reads TGTGCCTGGAACGGTCAAGGGGAGACCCAGTACTTC. Its protein is CAWNGQGETQYF.